Listed here are 18 T cell receptor beta chains from one sample, sequenced in a study of cytomegalovirus exposure and HLA in healthy donors. Researchers ran the PCR with 60 Vbeta and 13 Jbeta primers. The method was immunoSEQ multiplex PCR; TCRdb's version includes in-frame clones alone and lacks a portion of them. The sample yields 130,000 to 150,000 clones, roughly 85% seen once. The sample comprised PBMCs. The receptors originated from a woman in her 30s in good health and CMV-seronegative.

J is TRBJ2-3 and V is TRBV6-1, with D tentatively TRBD1 (7 bases). Germline lookup yields CDR1 MNHNS and CDR2 SASEGT. The CDR3 is 16 residues long. V lost 2 bases and J lost 6, with 18 bases in between. The CDR3 here is CASSEQGGTTPDTQYF. In DNA form, the CDR3 reads TGTGCCAGCAGTGAACAGGGGGGCACCACGCCCGATACGCAGTATTTT.

The chain has TRBV6-5 and TRBJ1-1; D remains ambiguous. Trimming removed 8 bases at V and 7 bases at J, with 20 bases between. Germline V gives CDR1 MNHEY, CDR2 SVGAGI. The CDR3 runs to 14 residues. CDR3 nucleotides: TGTGCCAGCCTAAGGGAGGGCAGGAGTAGTGAAGCTTTCTTT. This encodes CASLREGRSSEAFF.

Turning to this clone: At one end the junction does not follow the germline gene, possibly because of a read error. This chain joins TRBV4-1 and TRBJ2-7; a possible D gene is TRBD2 (6 bases). This CDR3 spans 15 amino acids. The germline CDR1 and CDR2 sequences are MGHRA and YSYEKL. CDR3 nucleotide sequence: TGCGCCAGCAGCCAAGAGGGACTTACGACCTACGGGCAGTACTTC. Protein: CASSQEGLTTYGQYF.

V is TRBV6-1 and J is TRBJ1-4; tentative D call: TRBD1 (5 bases). In germline, CDR1 is MNHNS, CDR2 SASEGT. The CDR3 consists of 12 residues. V was clipped by 2 bases and J by 8 bases, with 6 bases between them. Here the CDR3 reads CASSEWGEKLFF. The CDR3 nucleotides read TGTGCCAGCAGTGAATGGGGCGAAAAACTGTTTTTT.

Only a few counts were recorded for this clone. The chain recombines TRBV5-4 with TRBJ2-3; the match to TRBD1 covers 12 bases. This CDR3 spans 16 amino acids. The junction had 3 bases not matched to a gene; V was cut back by 2 bases and J by 2 bases. Germline CDR1 reads SGHNT; CDR2 reads YYREEE (reference sequence). The DNA for the CDR3 is TGTGCCAGCAGCTTCTGGGACAGGGGGCTCACAGATACGCAGTATTTT. Its protein is CASSFWDRGLTDTQYF.

This sequence joins TRBV6-6 and TRBJ2-7; TRBD2 matches 8 bases. The V and J ends lost 5 bases and 3 bases, in that order; junction bases with no gene match: 9. CDR3 length equals 15 residues. Germline V gene lookup returns CDR1 MNHNY and CDR2 SVGAGI (reference sequence). CDR3 coding DNA: TGTGCCAGCAGTAGTCCGGGACTAGTCAACTACGAGCAGTACTTC. Translated, it gives CASSSPGLVNYEQYF.

The gene calls are TRBV5-1 and TRBJ1-6; D call uncertain. V was trimmed by 4 bases and J by 0 bases, leaving 8 bases between them. The CDR3 totals 15 residues. Germline-derived CDR1 and CDR2 are SGHRS and YFSETQ. DNA for the CDR3: TGCGCCAGCAGCCAAACAAGCTCCTATAATTCACCCCTCCACTTT. It yields the protein CASSQTSSYNSPLHF.

This rearrangement joins TRBV19 to TRBJ2-5; 8 bases agree with TRBD1. The CDR3 is made up of 13 amino acids. The germline gives CDR1 LNHDA, CDR2 SQIVND (reference sequence). With 5 bases clipped from V and 5 bases from J, the junction kept 4 bases outside the gene matches. In DNA form, the CDR3 reads TGTGCCAGTAGTCACAGGGGGGAGGAGACCCAGTACTTC. Its translation: CASSHRGEETQYF.

Only a few counts were recorded for this clone. J is TRBJ1-1 and V is TRBV6-1, with D tentatively TRBD1 (5 bases). Germline CDR1 MNHNS, CDR2 SASEGT. This CDR3 comprises 14 residues. Trimming removed 4 bases at V and 1 base at J, with 10 bases between. The CDR3 loop is CASSADRPNTEAFF. For the CDR3, the DNA is TGTGCCAGCAGTGCCGACAGACCGAACACTGAAGCTTTCTTT.

This sequence joins TRBV7-3 and TRBJ2-5; TRBD1 matches 7 bases. The CDR3 sequence is 15 residues long. Germline CDR1 reads SGHTA; CDR2 reads FQGTGA. The V and J ends lost 1 base and 5 bases, in that order; junction bases with no gene match: 7. CDR3 sequence reads: CASSLSEGGSETQYF. CDR3 in DNA: TGTGCCAGCAGCTTAAGTGAAGGGGGCTCGGAGACCCAGTACTTC.

This clone was seen more than once but under ten times. The rearrangement joins TRBV25-1 to TRBJ2-3; maybe TRBD1 (5 bases). This CDR3 comprises 14 residues. Trimming took off 3 bases at V and 1 base at J, with 8 bases between the two ends. The germline gives CDR1 MGHDK, CDR2 SYGVNS. This CDR3 is CASSDQGGTDTQYF. Here the CDR3 DNA reads TGTGCCAGCAGTGACCAGGGCGGCACAGATACGCAGTATTTT. The whole variable domain, filled in from reference TRBV25-1 and TRBJ2-3, reads EADIYQTPRYLVIGTGKKITLECSQTMGHDKMYWYQQDPGMELHLIHYSYGVNSTEKGDLSSESTVSRIRTEHFPLTLESARPSHTSQYLCASSDQGGTDTQYFGPGTRLTVL.

This clone appeared once. The J gene is TRBJ1-1, the V gene TRBV6-6; D unclear. CDR1 and CDR2 (germline): MNHNY, SVGAGI (reference sequence). This CDR3 is built from 16 residues. V lost 0 bases and J lost 4, with 15 bases in between. CDR3 DNA: TGTGCCAGCAGTTACTCCTCTTTGGGTCGAGGCACTGAAGCTTTCTTT. Translated: CASSYSSLGRGTEAFF.

The genes are TRBV6-5 and TRBJ2-2; 9 bases match TRBD1. Germline trimming cut 2 bases from V and 3 bases from J; bases unmatched to any gene: 4. Germline CDR1 MNHEY, CDR2 SVGAGI. CDR3 size: 16 residues. CDR3 DNA: TGTGCCAGCAGTTACCCTAGACAGGGGGACACCGGGGAGCTGTTTTTT. Protein: CASSYPRQGDTGELFF.

The J gene is TRBJ1-1, the V gene TRBV27; D perhaps matches TRBD1 (6 bases). Germline CDR1 MNHEY, CDR2 SMNVEV (reference sequence). The CDR3 has 15 residues. V was cut by 0 bases and J by 0 bases, with 8 bases left in between. CDR3 amino acids: CASSLSQGMNTEAFF. CDR3 DNA sequence: TGTGCCAGCAGTTTATCACAGGGAATGAACACTGAAGCTTTCTTT.

The CDR3 here is CASSLARGRYYNEQFF. The CDR3 DNA is TGTGCCAGCAGCTTAGCGCGCGGGCGATACTACAATGAGCAGTTCTTC. V usage is TRBV7-9 and J usage is TRBJ2-1, with D perhaps matching TRBD2 (5 bases). The CDR3 has 16 residues. Germline assignment: CDR1 SEHNR and CDR2 FQNEAQ (reference sequence). V was cut by 0 bases and J by 3 bases, with 12 bases left in between.

The chain carries TRBV9 and TRBJ2-1; 9 nucleotides match TRBD1. V shed 0 bases, J shed 9 bases, and the junction held 7 bases outside the gene matches. The CDR3 sequence is 15 residues long. Per the germline V gene, CDR1 is SGDLS and CDR2 is YYNGEE. CDR3 sequence: CASSVAGQGYSEQFF. As DNA, the CDR3 is TGTGCCAGCAGCGTAGCGGGACAGGGTTATAGTGAGCAGTTCTTC.

This chain connects TRBV4-1 to TRBJ1-1, with 9 bases that match TRBD1. Unmatched junction bases numbered 9, after V lost 1 base and J lost 3 bases. The germline V gene encodes CDR1 MGHRA and CDR2 YSYEKL. The CDR3 runs to 17 residues. This CDR3 reads CASSQASGQGIYTEAFF. CDR3 nucleotide sequence: TGCGCCAGCAGCCAAGCCTCGGGACAGGGAATCTACACTGAAGCTTTCTTT.

The chain has TRBV6-4 and TRBJ1-1; D gene ambiguous. V lost 4 bases and J lost 0, with 6 bases in between. The CDR3 is 13 residues long. Germline CDR1 and CDR2: MRHNA and SNTAGT. The chain's CDR3 is CASSVGLNTEAFF. The CDR3 bases are TGTGCCAGCAGTGTTGGGCTGAACACTGAAGCTTTCTTT.